Presented here are 12 T cell receptor beta chains from one specimen sequenced in a study of CD8 T cells in Susac syndrome (dated by TCRdb to 2018 to 2020). The library relied on the immunoSEQ multiplex PCR assay. RNA was extracted with the RNeasy kit and roughly 0.45 to 1 ug was reverse transcribed using random hexamers. The public sequencing data were trimmed at Q25 with fastp and processed into clonotypes with MiXCR by TCRdb, which kept only in-frame beta chains. Rows matching on CDR3 protein sequence are summarized as one entry with the most common DNA and genes. The sample contains roughly 200,000 distinct CDR3 sequences, around 96% of them found a single time. Of the sample, 0.15% to 0.2% falls within the top ten clones. Sequenced material: CD8+ T cells from PBMCs. The receptors derive from a human donor with multiple sclerosis.

The rearrangement links TRBV14 to TRBJ1-2, with D possibly being TRBD1 (5 bases). V lost 4 bases to trimming and J lost 4 bases, with 10 bases between them. The CDR3 has 13 amino acids. From germline, CDR1 is SGHDN and CDR2 FVKESK. CDR3 sequence reads: CASSRDQGYGYTF. The CDR3 coding sequence is TGTGCCAGCAGCCGAGACCAGGGCTATGGCTACACCTTC.

The chain is built from TRBV28 and TRBJ2-3; TRBD2 aligns across 7 bases. CDR1 MDHEN and CDR2 SYDVKM come from the germline V gene. The CDR3 has 14 residues. Germline trimming cut 6 bases from V and 2 bases from J; bases unmatched to any gene: 5. CDR3 in DNA: TGTGCCAGCAGCTATAGCGGGCCCACAGATACGCAGTATTTT. It codes for CASSYSGPTDTQYF.

The CDR3 loop reads CSARGQSSYEQYF. For the CDR3, the DNA is TGCAGTGCTAGGGGACAGAGCTCCTACGAGCAGTACTTC. The chain employs TRBV20-1 and TRBJ2-7; the match to TRBD1 covers 7 bases. V trimming: 3 bases; J trimming: 0 bases; junction bases outside the gene matches: 2. This CDR3 contains 13 residues. The germline V gene encodes CDR1 DFQATT and CDR2 SNEGSKA (reference sequence).

CDR3 protein: CASRDSYYEQYF. The CDR3, as DNA: TGCGCCAGCAGGGACAGTTATTACGAGCAGTACTTC. The V call is TRBV10-2, the J call TRBJ2-7; tentative D call: TRBD1 (6 bases). Deletions cut 6 bases from V and 4 bases from J, with 10 bases between. CDR1 and CDR2 from the germline V gene are WSHSY and SAAADI. This CDR3 spans 12 amino acids.

The V and J genes are TRBV20-1 and TRBJ1-1, with D tentatively TRBD1 (6 bases). CDR1 and CDR2 from the germline V gene are DFQATT and SNEGSKA (reference sequence). The V end lost 1 base, the J end lost 4 bases, and 10 bases lay between the germline ends. CDR3 size: 13 residues. The CDR3 bases are TGCAGTGCTAGAGTCCAGGGGAGCACTGAAGCTTTCTTT. This encodes CSARVQGSTEAFF.

CDR3 coding DNA: TGTGCCACCAGTGAATCCGGGACAAAACAAGATACGCAGTATTTT. It specifies CATSESGTKQDTQYF. This chain uses TRBV24-1 with TRBJ2-3, with a tentative D call TRBD1 (6 bases). In germline, CDR1 is KGHDR, CDR2 SFDVKD. This CDR3 has 15 residues. V lost 4 bases to trimming and J lost 5 bases, with 15 bases between them.

The rearrangement joins TRBV30 to TRBJ2-2; tentative D call: TRBD1 (5 bases). The CDR3 length is 13 residues. CDR1 and CDR2 (germline): GTSNPN, SVGIG (reference sequence). V gave up 2 bases and J gave up 6 bases, with 10 bases separating them. CDR3 DNA sequence: TGTGCCTGGAGTCCCACAGGATCCGGGGAGCTGTTTTTT. Protein sequence: CAWSPTGSGELFF. Together with reference TRBV30 and TRBJ2-2, the CDR3 gives the full variable domain: SQTIHQWPATLVQPVGSPLSLECTVEGTSNPNLYWYRQAAGRGLQLLFYSVGIGQISSEVPQNLSASRPQDRQFILSSKKLLLSDSGFYLCAWSPTGSGELFFGEGSRLTVL.

This clonotype has only one observation. This chain connects TRBV4-1 to TRBJ2-5; D not certain. Trimming shortened V by 3 bases and J by 1 base, and 12 bases separated the two germline ends. This CDR3 spans 15 amino acids. CDR1 and CDR2 from the germline V gene are MGHRA and YSYEKL. The CDR3 sequence is CASSHLRSSQETQYF. The CDR3 nucleotides read TGCGCCAGCAGCCACCTCCGGTCGTCCCAAGAGACCCAGTACTTC.

This rearrangement joins TRBV11-2 to TRBJ1-1; perhaps TRBD1 as D (5 bases). The CDR3 contains 14 residues. V was cut by 3 bases and J by 6 bases, with 14 bases left in between. The germline V gene has CDR1 SGHAT and CDR2 FQNNGV. The DNA for the CDR3 is TGTGCCAGCAGCTTCGGCAGGGCAAGCGCTGAAGCTTTCTTT. It codes for CASSFGRASAEAFF.

This clonotype was seen only once. V gene TRBV13 combines with J gene TRBJ1-4; tentatively, D is TRBD1 (6 bases). V was clipped by 5 bases and J by 10 bases, with 20 bases between them. The CDR3 has 15 residues. CDR1 and CDR2 from the germline V gene are PRHDT and FYEKMQ (reference sequence). As DNA, the CDR3 is TGTGCCAGCAGCACGCGACAGGTTATTGAAGGAAAACTGTTTTTT. Protein product: CASSTRQVIEGKLFF.

The gene calls are TRBV5-1 and TRBJ2-5, with D perhaps TRBD1 (5 bases). Trimming cost V 0 bases and J 3 bases, with 12 bases left between them. The CDR3 consists of 15 residues. Germline-derived CDR1 and CDR2 are SGHRS and YFSETQ. This chain's CDR3 is CASSLGTPWEETQYF. CDR3 nucleotides: TGCGCCAGCAGCTTGGGGACACCGTGGGAAGAGACCCAGTACTTC. Combining the CDR3 with reference TRBV5-1 and TRBJ2-5 gives the whole variable domain KAGVTQTPRYLIKTRGQQVTLSCSPISGHRSVSWYQQTPGQGLQFLFEYFSETQRNKGNFPGRFSGRQFSNSRSEMNVSTLELGDSALYLCASSLGTPWEETQYFGPGTRLLVL.

The V call is TRBV3-1, the J call TRBJ2-5; TRBD2 might be the D (6 bases). Trimming removed 4 bases at V and 1 base at J, with 10 bases between. The CDR3 sequence is 14 residues long. In germline, CDR1 is LGHDT, CDR2 YNNKEL (reference sequence). CDR3 protein: CASSPPGGQETQYF. CDR3 coding DNA: TGTGCCAGCAGCCCGCCCGGGGGCCAAGAGACCCAGTACTTC.